This is a list of T cell receptor beta chains from one sample in a study of cytomegalovirus exposure and HLA in healthy donors. The table came from immunoSEQ multiplex PCR; TCRdb's copy has only in-frame clones and leaves some out. The sample lists roughly 150,000 clones, 96% occurring once. Material for sequencing was PBMCs. Receptors were obtained from a young woman in good health and CMV-seronegative. Both conserved end residues are part of each CDR3. D genes are given only for firm matches. Size is omitted from some rows. Given values are once, few, many or a class for expanded clones.

abundance | j_gene | d_gene | v_gene | CDR3nt | CDR3aa
. | TRBJ1-2 | TRBD1 | TRBV13 | TGTGCCAGCAGCTTAGGGGGACAGGGTTTATCTCCTGACTATGGCTACACCTTC | CASSLGGQGLSPDYGYTF
. | TRBJ1-1 | . | TRBV2 | TGTGCCGAGAGACAGGCCACTGAAGCTTTCTTT | CAERQATEAFF
. | TRBJ2-7 | . | TRBV7-7 | TGTGCTAGCAGCCCCAGTAGCGACTCCTACGAGCAGTACTTC | CASSPSSDSYEQYF
. | TRBJ1-2 | . | TRBV4-2 | TGTGCCAGCAGCCAAGCCCTAACAGGAAACTATGGCTACACCTTC | CASSQALTGNYGYTF
once | TRBJ2-7 | . | TRBV30 | TGTGCCTGGAGTATCGTGAGAGGGTGGAACGAGCAGTACTTC | CAWSIVRGWNEQYF
. | TRBJ1-5 | . | TRBV4-1 | TGCGCCAGCAGCCAAGTACGTCTAGGGGCTTATAGCAATCAGCCCCAGCATTTT | CASSQVRLGAYSNQPQHF
. | TRBJ1-6 | . | TRBV7-6 | TGTGCCAGCAGCCCCCTTAGTTCACCCCTCCACTTT | CASSPLSSPLHF
. | TRBJ2-3 | . | TRBV29-1 | TGCAGCGTTGTACAGGGTGTTCCAGATACGCAGTATTTT | CSVVQGVPDTQYF
. | TRBJ2-3 | . | TRBV7-3 | TGTGCCAGCAGCTTGGCTGGGGCCACAGATACGCAGTATTTT | CASSLAGATDTQYF
. | TRBJ2-7 | TRBD2 | TRBV7-3 | TGTGCCAGCAGCCTAGGACTAGGGCCCTACGAGCAGTACTTC | CASSLGLGPYEQYF
. | TRBJ2-1 | TRBD2 | TRBV5-6 | TGTGCCAGCAGATCGGGACTAGCGGGGTACAATGAGCAGTTCTTC | CASRSGLAGYNEQFF
. | TRBJ2-4 | TRBD1 | TRBV7-2 | TGTGCCAGCAGCTTAGGGGGACAGGGAACCAAAAACATTCAGTACTTC | CASSLGGQGTKNIQYF
. | TRBJ2-5 | . | TRBV13 | TGTGCCAGCAGCGTCCGTTCTAGCGCCATCGAGGAGACCCAGTACTTC | CASSVRSSAIEETQYF
. | TRBJ1-2 | . | TRBV19 | TGTGCCAGTAGAGCGGGTGGCGGCTACACCTTC | CASRAGGGYTF